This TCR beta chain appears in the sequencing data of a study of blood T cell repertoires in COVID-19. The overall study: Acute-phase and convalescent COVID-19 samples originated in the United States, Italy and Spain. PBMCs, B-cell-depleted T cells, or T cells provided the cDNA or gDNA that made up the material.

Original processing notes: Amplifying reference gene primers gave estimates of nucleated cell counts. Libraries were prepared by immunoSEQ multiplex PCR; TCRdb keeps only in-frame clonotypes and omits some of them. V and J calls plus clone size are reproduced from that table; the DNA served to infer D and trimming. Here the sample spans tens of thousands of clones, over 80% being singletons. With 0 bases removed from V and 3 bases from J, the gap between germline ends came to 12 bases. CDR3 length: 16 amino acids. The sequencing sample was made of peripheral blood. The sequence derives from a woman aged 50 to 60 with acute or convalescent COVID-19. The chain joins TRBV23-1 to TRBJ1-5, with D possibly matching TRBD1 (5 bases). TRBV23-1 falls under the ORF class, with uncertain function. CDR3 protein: CASSQSRRDHNQPQHF. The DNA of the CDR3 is TGCGCCAGCAGTCAATCGAGGAGGGACCACAATCAGCCCCAGCATTTT.